The 12 T cell receptor beta chains listed next were all sequenced from one sample in a study of blood T cells in healthy people across ages. A J-beta primer mix and a sample-barcoded 5' primer were used in a second PCR of about 7 to 12 cycles. TCRdb re-derived calls from the 5' RACE reads in MiXCR, one entry per CDR3 protein. The sample contains 920,000 or so distinct CDR3 sequences, 40% to 45% of which appear only once. The specimen sequenced was blood. These receptors were taken from a woman between 55 and 75 years old in good health.

This clonotype was seen more than once but under ten times. The CDR3 protein is CASSEMRGTYGYTF. The DNA for the CDR3 is TGTGCCAGCAGTGAAATGAGGGGTACCTATGGCTACACCTTC. The chain employs TRBV2 and TRBJ1-2, with D possibly matching TRBD1 (5 bases). The CDR3 runs to 14 residues. Germline V gives CDR1 SNHLY, CDR2 FYNNEI. Trimming took off 2 bases at V and 4 bases at J, with 11 bases between the two ends.

The gene calls are TRBV7-9 and TRBJ2-1; 9 nucleotides agree with TRBD1. V was clipped by 6 bases and J by 7 bases; unmatched bases: 10. In germline, CDR1 is SEHNR, CDR2 FQNEAQ (reference sequence). This CDR3 contains 15 residues. The CDR3 region has the DNA TGTGCCAGCAGTTTTGGGACAGGGAGGGGAAATGAGCAGTTCTTC. Amino acid sequence: CASSFGTGRGNEQFF.

CDR3 loop: CASSKGSGIYNSPLHF. In DNA form, the CDR3 reads TGTGCCAGCAGCAAAGGGTCCGGGATCTATAATTCACCCCTCCACTTT. The gene calls are TRBV21-1 and TRBJ1-6; the D call in the table, TRBD1, was not verified against the DNA. TRBV21-1 is given as a pseudogene. The CDR3 runs to 16 residues.

There are a few counts of this clonotype. The gene calls are TRBV12-3 or TRBV12-4 and TRBJ2-5; TRBD2 matches 7 bases. CDR3 size: 16 residues. Trimming at V came to 4 bases and at J to 11 bases, leaving 19 bases not matched to a gene. The CDR3 reads CASSSFLAGDNSEQYF. DNA of the CDR3: TGTGCCAGCAGTTCATTCTTGGCGGGAGATAATAGTGAGCAGTACTTC.

The chain couples TRBV29-1 to TRBJ2-1; weak D call: TRBD2 (7 bases). The CDR3 is made up of 13 amino acids. Trimming took off 6 bases at V and 12 bases at J, with 21 bases between the two ends. Germline V CDR1 and CDR2: SQVTM, ANQGSEA. The DNA for the CDR3 is TGCAGCGTGGGACTACCAGGAAAAGGGGGGCAGTTCTTC. Its protein is CSVGLPGKGGQFF.

The chain recombines TRBV7-8 with TRBJ2-7; TRBD1 agrees at 7 bases. The CDR3 is 12 residues long. CDR1 and CDR2 (germline): SGHVS, FQNEAQ. The ends lost 1 base at V and 9 bases at J; junction bases unmatched: 3. The CDR3 reads CASSLDPGGQYF. The CDR3 DNA is TGTGCCAGCAGCTTAGATCCAGGGGGGCAGTACTTC.

J is TRBJ1-3 and V is TRBV7-9; 7 bases align to TRBD1. Germline V gives CDR1 SEHNR, CDR2 FQNEAQ (reference sequence). The CDR3 contains 17 residues. V trimming: 4 bases; J trimming: 0 bases; junction bases outside the gene matches: 9. The CDR3 DNA reads TGTGCCAGCAGCTCCTGGGACAGACCTCCCTCTGGAAACACCATATATTTT. This gives the protein CASSSWDRPPSGNTIYF. The full variable domain, in which reference TRBV7-9 and TRBJ1-3 provide the parts outside the CDR3, is DTGVSQNPRHKITKRGQNVTFRCDPISEHNRLYWYRQTLGQGPEFLTYFQNEAQLEKSRLLSDRFSAERPKGSFSTLEIQRTEQGDSAMYLCASSSWDRPPSGNTIYFGEGSWLTVV.

The V call is TRBV4-1, the J call TRBJ2-7, with D perhaps matching TRBD1 (6 bases). Trimming took 0 bases from V and 12 from J, leaving 18 bases between them. This CDR3 region has 14 residues. Germline lookup yields CDR1 MGHRA and CDR2 YSYEKL. The chain's CDR3 is CASSQESFGTGMYF. The CDR3 DNA sequence: TGCGCCAGCAGCCAAGAAAGTTTTGGCACAGGGATGTACTTC.

This clonotype appeared a few times. The rearrangement uses TRBV21-1 and TRBJ2-7; TRBD2 is taken as the D call from the table, unchecked against the DNA. TRBV21-1 is described as a pseudogene. CDR3 length: 17 residues. CDR3 protein: CASSKEGGRGSSYEQYF. The CDR3 DNA is TGTGCCAGCAGCAAAGAGGGCGGGAGGGGTAGCTCCTACGAGCAGTACTTC.

The rearrangement uses TRBV28 and TRBJ2-7; 9 bases agree with TRBD1. The end of the DNA is better explained by TRBJ2-5, so the J call may be wrong. CDR1 is MDHEN, CDR2 SYDVKM, per germline. CDR3 length equals 15 residues. The CDR3 DNA reads as TGTGCCAGCAGTCCCGTGGGGACAGGGAGGCAGACCCAGTACTTC. Its translation: CASSPVGTGRQTQYF.

This clonotype has only a few counts. The gene calls are TRBV6-2 or TRBV6-3 and TRBJ2-7; 11 positions match TRBD2. Germline V CDR1 and CDR2: MNHEY, SVGEGT. The CDR3 has 15 residues. Trimming cost V 4 bases and J 2 bases; bases outside gene matches: 4. The CDR3 region has the DNA TGTGCCAGCAGTTCCACTAGCGGGAGAACCTACGAGCAGTACTTC. This encodes CASSSTSGRTYEQYF.

The genes are TRBV7-3 and TRBJ2-1; D is perhaps TRBD1 (5 bases). V gave up 5 bases and J gave up 10 bases, with 15 bases separating them. Germline CDR1 SGHTA, CDR2 FQGTGA. The CDR3 is 13 amino acids. CDR3 sequence reads: CASSVIQEGEQFF. The CDR3 DNA reads TGTGCCAGCAGCGTAATACAGGAAGGAGAGCAGTTCTTC.